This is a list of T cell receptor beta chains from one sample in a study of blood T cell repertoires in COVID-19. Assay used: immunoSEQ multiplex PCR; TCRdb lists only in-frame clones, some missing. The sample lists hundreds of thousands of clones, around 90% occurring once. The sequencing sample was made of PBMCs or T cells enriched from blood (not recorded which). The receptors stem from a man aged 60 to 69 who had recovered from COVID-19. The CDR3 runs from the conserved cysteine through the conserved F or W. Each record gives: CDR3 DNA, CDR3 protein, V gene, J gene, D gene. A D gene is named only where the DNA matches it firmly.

TGTGCCAGCAGTCCTTATAGACAGGGATGGAACTATGGCTACACCTTC	CASSPYRQGWNYGYTF	TRBV27	TRBJ1-2	TRBD1
TGTGCCAGCAGCCAGGGCGGGAGAGGAGGGGAGCTGTTTTTT	CASSQGGRGGELFF	TRBV3-1/TRBV3-2	TRBJ2-2	TRBD2
TGCGCCAGCAGCTTTTCGGGACAGGGGACGGGCGAGCAGTACTTC	CASSFSGQGTGEQYF	TRBV5-1	TRBJ2-7	TRBD1
TGCGCCAGCAGCAAGGGAGGGAGTAACACTGAAGCTTTCTTT	CASSKGGSNTEAFF	TRBV4-1	TRBJ1-1	.
TGTGCCAGCAGCTTGGCAGGGGGCGTCGCCGGGGAGCTGTTTTTT	CASSLAGGVAGELFF	TRBV11-1	TRBJ2-2	TRBD1
TGTGCCAGCAGCTCTGGACAGCCTGGAAACACCATATATTTT	CASSSGQPGNTIYF	TRBV7-2	TRBJ1-3	.
TGTGCCACCAGCGAGGGCCTTCTTAGCTCCTACGAGCAGTACTTC	CATSEGLLSSYEQYF	TRBV15	TRBJ2-7	.
TGTGCCAGCAGCTTGTTAACAGTGGCTATGAACACTGAAGCTTTCTTT	CASSLLTVAMNTEAFF	TRBV5-6	TRBJ1-1	.
TGTGCTAGTGGTTTGGTAAGGAGGGGCCTAGCGGGGGCCCTAAACAATGAGCAGTTCTTC	CASGLVRRGLAGALNNEQFF	TRBV12-5	TRBJ2-1	TRBD2
TGCGCCAGCAGCTTGTCAATACGGAATGAGCAGTTCTTC	CASSLSIRNEQFF	TRBV5-1	TRBJ2-1	.
TGTGCCAGCAGTTACGACCCTAGGAGCTCCTACGAGCAGTACTTC	CASSYDPRSSYEQYF	TRBV6-2/TRBV6-3	TRBJ2-7	.
TGTGCCAGCAGTTATCGGAGCTATGGCTACACCTTC	CASSYRSYGYTF	TRBV6-2/TRBV6-3	TRBJ1-2	.
TGTGCCAGCAGACCCGGGTGGATCAACTATGGCTACACCTTC	CASRPGWINYGYTF	TRBV27	TRBJ1-2	.
TGCGCCAGCAGCCCTGGTCAAGGACTAGTCGACGAGCAGTACTTC	CASSPGQGLVDEQYF	TRBV5-1	TRBJ2-7	TRBD2